The next 16 T cell receptor beta chains were all read from a single sample in a study of blood T cells in healthy people across ages. It was with a sample-barcoded 5' primer and a J-beta primer mix that a second PCR of roughly 6 to 12 cycles was run. TCRdb used MiXCR to reprocess the 5' RACE reads, holding one entry per CDR3 protein. Here the sample spans roughly 700,000 distinct CDR3 sequences, around 49% being singletons. Sequencing was done on a sample of blood. The receptors derive from a woman in her sixties or seventies in good health.

The chain employs TRBV2 and TRBJ1-4, with D unresolved. Between the trimmed V and J ends, which lost 5 bases and 3 bases, there was a span of 7 bases. Germline CDR1 is SNHLY and CDR2 is FYNNEI. This CDR3 has 13 residues. The DNA of the CDR3 is TGTGCCAGCAGTTTGTCAGCTAATGAAAAACTGTTTTTT. Its protein product is CASSLSANEKLFF.

DNA of the CDR3: TGTGCCAGCAGCTTTTCCGGGAGGGAGGCAGATACGCAGTATTTT. It yields the protein CASSFSGREADTQYF. The gene calls are TRBV7-2 and TRBJ2-3; 8 bases agree with TRBD2. Looked up from germline, CDR1 is SGHTA and CDR2 is FQGNSA. The CDR3 covers 15 residues. The J segment lost 4 bases and the V segment lost 3 bases, leaving 6 bases of the junction unmatched. Full variable domain (rest looked up from reference TRBV7-2 and TRBJ2-3): GAGVSQSPSNKVTEKGKDVELRCDPISGHTALYWYRQSLGQGLEFLIYFQGNSAPDKSGLPSDRFSAERTGGSVSTLTIQRTQQEDSAVYLCASSFSGREADTQYFGPGTRLTVL.

This clonotype was observed a few times. The junction departs from the called germline gene at one end, perhaps through a read error. The CDR3 bases are TGTGCCAGCAGCTTAGTGTCGGGGCCCTACGTGCAGTACTTC. Translating it yields CASSLVSGPYVQYF. The chain joins TRBV7-2 to TRBJ2-7; D tentatively fits TRBD1 or TRBD2 (5 bases each). This CDR3 spans 14 amino acids. Germline V gene data show CDR1 as SGHTA and CDR2 as FQGNSA.

This clonotype has just a few counts. The gene calls are TRBV11-2 and TRBJ1-2, with 10 nucleotides matching TRBD1. CDR3 length: 15 residues. Germline V lookup: CDR1 SGHAT, CDR2 FQNNGV. V lost 5 bases to trimming and J lost 5 bases; unmatched junction nucleotides: 8. The CDR3 loop is CASSPGTGVGYGYTF. The CDR3 DNA follows: TGTGCCAGCAGCCCGGGGACAGGGGTGGGGTATGGCTACACCTTC.

The sample holds many counts of this clonotype. J is TRBJ2-7 and V is TRBV10-3; D not certain. CDR1 ENHRY and CDR2 SYGVKD come from the germline V gene. V lost 4 bases and J lost 4, with 8 bases in between. This CDR3 is 12 amino acids long. This chain's CDR3 is CAISVDGYEQYF. In nucleotides, the CDR3 is TGTGCCATCAGTGTCGACGGATACGAGCAGTACTTC.

The chain couples TRBV2 to TRBJ1-1, with D unresolved. This CDR3 is built from 13 residues. Per germline, CDR1 SNHLY and CDR2 FYNNEI. V gave up 4 bases and J gave up 1 base, with 7 bases separating them. The CDR3 region is CASSVFGNTEAFF. For the CDR3, the DNA is TGTGCCAGCAGTGTTTTTGGGAACACTGAAGCTTTCTTT.

The sample holds a few counts of this clonotype. The genes are TRBV7-2 and TRBJ2-1; D remains ambiguous. The germline gives CDR1 SGHTA, CDR2 FQGNSA. Trimming cost V 1 base and J 12 bases, with 10 bases left between them. The CDR3 loop spans 12 amino acids. The CDR3 protein is CASSLEQRWQFF. CDR3 coding DNA: TGTGCCAGCAGCTTAGAACAGCGCTGGCAGTTCTTC.

This chain links TRBV20-1 with TRBJ2-7; 7 bases match TRBD2. The CDR3 totals 12 residues. Trimming at V came to 7 bases and at J to 1 base, leaving 4 bases not matched to a gene. In germline, CDR1 is DFQATT, CDR2 SNEGSKA (reference sequence). The CDR3 protein is CSGAGASYEQYF. The CDR3 DNA reads TGCAGTGGGGCGGGAGCATCCTACGAGCAGTACTTC.

This clonotype was seen many times. The J gene is TRBJ2-7, the V gene TRBV20-1, with D tentatively TRBD1 (6 bases). Germline values: CDR1 DFQATT, CDR2 SNEGSKA (reference sequence). CDR3 length equals 12 residues. The V and J ends lost 3 bases and 7 bases respectively, with 13 bases between them. The CDR3 is CSASTGRVEQYF. Written as DNA, the CDR3 is TGCAGTGCTAGTACAGGGAGAGTTGAGCAGTACTTC.

The rearrangement uses TRBV7-2 and TRBJ2-4, with a weak D call TRBD1 (6 bases). Germline CDR1 and CDR2: SGHTA and FQGNSA. The CDR3 runs 15 residues. Deletions cut 2 bases from V and 4 bases from J, with 12 bases between. The CDR3 reads CASSLTGNVKNIQYF. The CDR3 DNA reads TGTGCCAGCAGCTTAACAGGGAACGTAAAAAACATTCAGTACTTC.

This chain links TRBV18 with TRBJ2-7; D might be TRBD1 or TRBD2, each matching 6 bases. The V gene lost 0 bases and the J gene lost 6 bases, with 12 bases spanning the gap. The CDR3 spans 14 residues. In germline, CDR1 is KGHSH, CDR2 LQKENI. This chain's CDR3 is CASSPPPRGLEQYF. CDR3 coding DNA: TGTGCCAGCTCACCACCTCCCAGGGGACTCGAGCAGTACTTC.

This clonotype was seen only a few times. This chain uses TRBV20-1 with TRBJ2-1, with 12 bases lining up with TRBD2. V shed 5 bases, J shed 7 bases, and the junction held 12 bases outside the gene matches. This CDR3 is 16 amino acids long. Germline loops: CDR1 DFQATT, CDR2 SNEGSKA (reference sequence). As DNA, the CDR3 is TGCAGTGCTTCGTCCAACAGACTAGCGGGGGCGAATGAGCAGTTCTTC. Its translation is CSASSNRLAGANEQFF.

Points on this clonotype: One end of the junction does not line up with germline, which may come from a read error. The CDR3 protein is CASSLNGIGPGANFLTF. For the CDR3, the DNA is TGCGCCAGCAGCCTCAACGGTATAGGGCCAGGGGCCAACTTCCTGACTTTC. The chain carries TRBV4-3 and TRBJ2-6; tentative D call: TRBD1 (6 bases). This CDR3 is built from 17 residues. The germline CDR1 and CDR2 sequences are LGHNA and YSLEER.

This clonotype was counted a few times. This rearrangement joins TRBV7-2 to TRBJ2-3, with TRBD2 identical over 7 bases. J was trimmed by 4 bases and V by 9 bases; bases with no gene match: 7. CDR3 length: 13 residues. Germline V gene sequence: CDR1 SGHTA, CDR2 FQGNSA. CDR3 loop: CASRRLAADTQYF. The CDR3 DNA is TGTGCCAGTCGGCGGCTAGCGGCAGATACGCAGTATTTT. The whole variable domain, filled in from reference TRBV7-2 and TRBJ2-3, reads GAGVSQSPSNKVTEKGKDVELRCDPISGHTALYWYRQSLGQGLEFLIYFQGNSAPDKSGLPSDRFSAERTGGSVSTLTIQRTQQEDSAVYLCASRRLAADTQYFGPGTRLTVL.

This clonotype has only a few counts. The J gene is TRBJ2-3, the V gene TRBV2; D gene ambiguous. V was shortened by 3 bases and J by 0 bases, with 10 bases between the two germline ends. This CDR3 contains 15 residues. Germline V lookup: CDR1 SNHLY, CDR2 FYNNEI. CDR3 in amino acids: CASSEKASSTDTQYF. The CDR3 DNA follows: TGTGCCAGCAGTGAGAAGGCTTCCAGCACAGATACGCAGTATTTT.

The chain recombines TRBV7-9 with TRBJ2-7; D not resolved. The CDR3 contains 12 residues. The V gene lost 3 bases and the J gene lost 7 bases, with 10 bases spanning the gap. Per germline, CDR1 SEHNR and CDR2 FQNEAQ (reference sequence). CDR3 residues: CASSFGDNEQYF. The CDR3 DNA reads as TGTGCCAGCAGCTTTGGAGACAATGAGCAGTACTTC.